Following are 8 T cell receptor beta chains from one sample sequenced in a study of blood T cell repertoires in COVID-19. Some clones are missing from TCRdb's copy, which holds only in-frame ones; the method was immunoSEQ multiplex PCR. Of 400,000 or so clones in the sample, around 90% are singletons; the top ten hold around 3%. Sequenced: peripheral blood. The receptors shown here come from a human donor in a cohort sampled during active COVID-19.

This chain connects TRBV6-1 to TRBJ2-7; D is undetermined. Between the trimmed V and J ends, which lost 3 bases and 0 bases, there was a span of 12 bases. The CDR3 has 15 residues. Germline V CDR1 and CDR2: MNHNS, SASEGT. In DNA, the CDR3 is TGTGCCAGCAGTGATCGGCCTAGAAGCTCCTACGAGCAGTACTTC. Encoded protein: CASSDRPRSSYEQYF.

The chain uses TRBV25-1 and TRBJ1-1; D remains unclear. Germline-derived CDR1 and CDR2 are MGHDK and SYGVNS. V was cut by 2 bases and J by 5 bases, with 18 bases left in between. The CDR3 is made up of 16 amino acids. CDR3 amino acids: CASSERGEGGWTEAFF. The CDR3 DNA follows: TGTGCCAGCAGTGAACGAGGTGAGGGCGGGTGGACTGAAGCTTTCTTT.

The chain couples TRBV6-6 to TRBJ1-3; D not certain. Trimming shortened V by 2 bases and J by 0 bases, and 11 bases separated the two germline ends. The CDR3 consists of 16 residues. The germline gives CDR1 MNHNY, CDR2 SVGAGI (reference sequence). The CDR3: CASSYDAPNSGNTIYF. The CDR3 DNA is TGTGCCAGCAGTTACGATGCACCTAACTCTGGAAACACCATATATTTT.

The chain employs TRBV4-2 and TRBJ1-2; 9 bases are shared with TRBD1. The trim removed 1 base at V and 6 bases at J, leaving 0 bases unmatched. The CDR3 runs to 13 residues. Germline V gene sequence: CDR1 LGHNA, CDR2 YNFKEQ. In DNA, the CDR3 is TGTGCCAGCAGCCAAGGGACAGGGGATGGCTACACCTTC. Protein: CASSQGTGDGYTF.

Details on this clone: Other DNA sequences in the same sample also yield this CDR3. This chain links TRBV30 with TRBJ1-1, with 8 positions matching TRBD1. V lost 3 bases to trimming and J lost 1 base; unmatched junction nucleotides: 1. Germline assignment: CDR1 GTSNPN and CDR2 SVGIG (reference sequence). CDR3 size: 13 residues. CDR3 nucleotides: TGTGCCTGGAGCAGGGGGCCGAACACTGAAGCTTTCTTT. It encodes CAWSRGPNTEAFF.

The V gene is TRBV2, the J gene TRBJ1-2; TRBD1 might be the D (5 bases). This CDR3 region has 14 residues. V lost 3 bases, J lost 2 bases, and 10 bases lay in between. The V gene's germline CDR1 is SNHLY and CDR2 FYNNEI. The CDR3 region has the DNA TGTGCCAGCAGTGACAGGGTCCTGAACTATGGCTACACCTTC. Translation gives CASSDRVLNYGYTF.

Worth noting for this clone: Other DNA sequences in the same sample also yield this CDR3. The chain recombines TRBV5-1 with TRBJ1-1; 7 bases align to TRBD1. J lost 3 bases, V lost 2 bases, and 4 bases had no gene match. This CDR3 comprises 14 residues. The germline CDR1 and CDR2 sequences are SGHRS and YFSETQ. CDR3 coding DNA: TGCGCCAGCAGCTTATCTACAGGGGACACTGAAGCTTTCTTT. This gives the protein CASSLSTGDTEAFF. Variable domain in full (rest from reference TRBV5-1 and TRBJ1-1): KAGVTQTPRYLIKTRGQQVTLSCSPISGHRSVSWYQQTPGQGLQFLFEYFSETQRNKGNFPGRFSGRQFSNSRSEMNVSTLELGDSALYLCASSLSTGDTEAFFGQGTRLTVV.

The chain carries TRBV7-9 and TRBJ1-2, with D uncertain. Germline CDR1 is SEHNR and CDR2 is FQNEAQ (reference sequence). V was trimmed by 5 bases and J by 5 bases, leaving 12 bases between them. The CDR3 covers 13 residues. CDR3 nucleotide sequence: TGTGCCAGCAGCCCCCCGAGTGGTTATGGCTACACCTTC. The encoded protein is CASSPPSGYGYTF.